The 10 T cell receptor beta chains below all came from one sample that was sequenced in a study of cytomegalovirus exposure and HLA in healthy donors (dated 2017 in TCRdb). Library creation used the immunoSEQ multiplex PCR assay. For the multiplex PCR, a mixture combining 60 forward primers for TCR Vbeta segments and 13 reverse primers for TCR Jbeta segments was used. TCRdb stores this immuneACCESS table with in-frame sequences only. Part of the clones is absent; in the studies checked, under half of the shortfall reflects unresolved V genes, and no reason is known for the rest. This sample comprises over 150,000 clones, around 79% of them detected only once. The ten largest clones represent roughly 2% of the sample. Sequenced input: PBMCs. The source of these receptors is a man aged 40-55 years in good health and CMV-seronegative.

V usage is TRBV28 and J usage is TRBJ1-1, with TRBD1 identical over 11 bases. Germline values: CDR1 MDHEN, CDR2 SYDVKM. The CDR3 is made up of 14 amino acids. The junction had 10 bases not matched to a gene; V was cut back by 8 bases and J by 8 bases. The CDR3 protein is CASSPGGTGGEAFF. The CDR3 region has the DNA TGTGCCAGCTCCCCCGGAGGGACAGGGGGGGAAGCTTTCTTT.

The chain is built from TRBV14 and TRBJ2-3; D is unclear. Per germline, CDR1 SGHDN and CDR2 FVKESK. The V and J ends lost 4 bases and 0 bases respectively, with 14 bases between them. The CDR3 covers 16 residues. The CDR3 region is CASSPTSRKSTDTQYF. CDR3 coding DNA: TGTGCCAGCAGCCCGACTTCTAGGAAAAGCACAGATACGCAGTATTTT.

This clone appeared a few times. This chain joins TRBV27 and TRBJ2-5; the D is unclear. The last part of the DNA fits TRBJ2-7 better; the J call may be wrong. The germline V gene has CDR1 MNHEY and CDR2 SMNVEV (reference sequence). The CDR3 consists of 11 residues. In DNA form, the CDR3 reads TGTGCCAGCAGCCGAGGTGGCGAGCAGTACTTC. It encodes CASSRGGEQYF.

Regarding this clone: At one end, the junction sequence differs from germline, possibly due to a read error. V usage is TRBV7-9 and J usage is TRBJ1-3; TRBD1 matches at 7 bases. This CDR3 has 17 residues. CDR1 is SEHNR, CDR2 FQNEAQ, per germline (reference sequence). The CDR3 region is CSSSLGHHRGTGNTIYF. The CDR3 coding sequence is TGTTCCAGCAGCTTAGGCCACCACAGGGGAACTGGAAACACCATATATTTT. Variable domain in full (rest from reference TRBV7-9 and TRBJ1-3): DTGVSQNPRHKITKRGQNVTFRCDPISEHNRLYWYRQTLGQGPEFLTYFQNEAQLEKSRLLSDRFSAERPKGSFSTLEIQRTEQGDSAMYLCSSSLGHHRGTGNTIYFGEGSWLTVV.

The chain links TRBV7-2 to TRBJ2-1, with D perhaps TRBD2 (6 bases). The CDR3 is 16 amino acids. Per the germline V gene, CDR1 is SGHTA and CDR2 is FQGNSA. The V and J ends lost 6 bases and 1 base respectively, with 16 bases between them. The CDR3 nucleotides read TGTGCCAGCAGACTCAAAGCGGGTTTTTCCTACAATGAGCAGTTCTTC. Amino acids: CASRLKAGFSYNEQFF.

The chain employs TRBV7-2 and TRBJ2-7; TRBD1 matches 10 bases. The CDR3 runs to 15 residues. Germline CDR1 SGHTA, CDR2 FQGNSA. Trimming at V came to 3 bases and at J to 2 bases, leaving 4 bases not matched to a gene. Here the CDR3 DNA reads TGTGCCAGCAGCTTCGACAGGGGGCCAGCCTACGAGCAGTACTTC. Protein product: CASSFDRGPAYEQYF.

This clone has a handful of counts. The chain uses TRBV5-1 and TRBJ2-1, with D possibly being TRBD2 (6 bases). The CDR3 loop spans 16 amino acids. Between the trimmed V and J ends, which lost 0 bases and 6 bases, there was a span of 16 bases. Per the germline V gene, CDR1 is SGHRS and CDR2 is YFSETQ. CDR3 loop: CASSLGGRDRGNEQFF. The CDR3 nucleotides are TGCGCCAGCAGCTTGGGAGGGCGGGATAGGGGCAATGAGCAGTTCTTC. The entire variable domain, with the rest obtained from reference TRBV5-1 and TRBJ2-1, is as follows: KAGVTQTPRYLIKTRGQQVTLSCSPISGHRSVSWYQQTPGQGLQFLFEYFSETQRNKGNFPGRFSGRQFSNSRSEMNVSTLELGDSALYLCASSLGGRDRGNEQFFGPGTRLTVL.

The V call is TRBV2, the J call TRBJ2-7; 8 nucleotides line up with TRBD2. This CDR3 is built from 16 residues. Losses at the gene ends were 6 bases for V and 7 bases for J; bases not matched to a gene: 17. Looked up from germline, CDR1 is SNHLY and CDR2 is FYNNEI. In DNA, the CDR3 is TGTGCCAGCAGGGATGACTACAGAGCGGGAGTCAGGGAGCAGTACTTC. Translation: CASRDDYRAGVREQYF.

This rearrangement joins TRBV21-1 to TRBJ2-5; the DNA was not compared with TRBD2, the D call given in the table. TRBV21-1 is a listed pseudogene. CDR3 length: 17 residues. The CDR3 DNA reads as TGTGCCAGCAGCAAAGGCGGCTGCACAAGTGTCCAGGAGACCCAGTACTTC. It codes for CASSKGGCTSVQETQYF.

The chain recombines TRBV7-9 with TRBJ2-1; 7 bases match TRBD2. Germline loops: CDR1 SEHNR, CDR2 FQNEAQ (reference sequence). V was pared by 4 bases and J by 1 base, with 10 bases of the junction left unmatched. This CDR3 is 17 amino acids long. The CDR3 sequence: CASSSTSAGESYNEQFF. CDR3 coding DNA: TGTGCCAGCAGCTCCACCAGTGCGGGAGAGTCCTACAATGAGCAGTTCTTC.